This entry features one T cell receptor beta chain sequence. This sample was included in a study of cytomegalovirus exposure and HLA in healthy donors. PCR involved 60 Vbeta and 13 Jbeta primers. Here immunoSEQ multiplex PCR was the method, and the copy in TCRdb shows in-frame clones only, minus some. The sample's table shows 130,000 to 150,000 clones. The CDR3 covers 15 residues. V was pared by 2 bases and J by 4 bases, with 8 bases of the junction left unmatched. CDR1 is MNHEY and CDR2 is SMNVEV in the germline V gene (reference sequence). Sequencing used PBMCs. J is TRBJ2-7 and V is TRBV27; 7 bases line up with TRBD1. The receptor comes from a male donor in good health and CMV-seronegative. The CDR3 nucleotides are TGTGCCAGCAGTTTAACCGGGACAGCGGTATACGAGCAGTACTTC. Protein product: CASSLTGTAVYEQYF.